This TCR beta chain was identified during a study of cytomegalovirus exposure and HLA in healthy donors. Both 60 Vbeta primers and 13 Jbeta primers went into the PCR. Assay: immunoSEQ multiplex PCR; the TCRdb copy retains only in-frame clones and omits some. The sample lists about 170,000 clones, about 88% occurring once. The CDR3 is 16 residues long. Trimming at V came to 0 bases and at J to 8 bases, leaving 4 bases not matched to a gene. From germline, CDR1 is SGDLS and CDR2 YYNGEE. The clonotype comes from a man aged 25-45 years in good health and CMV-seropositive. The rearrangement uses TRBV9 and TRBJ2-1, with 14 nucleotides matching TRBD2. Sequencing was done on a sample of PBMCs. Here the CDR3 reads CASSVGGLAGEHEQFF. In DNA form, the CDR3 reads TGTGCCAGCAGCGTAGGGGGACTAGCGGGAGAACATGAGCAGTTCTTC.